This T cell receptor beta chain derives from a study of neurological immune-mediated disorders. Study observations and caveats: The greatest degree of TCR clonal expansion was observed in HTLV-1-associated myelopathy, with the lowest in multiple sclerosis, below that of healthy controls.

Germline V lookup: CDR1 KGHSH, CDR2 LQKENI. CDR3 size: 17 residues. V shed 3 bases, J shed 2 bases, and the junction held 8 bases outside the gene matches. Stored at -80 C, 2 million PBMCs were the source of the unsorted libraries. This clonotype was recorded at least ten times. The antigen is not known. TCRdb analysed the 5' RACE reads with MiXCR anew, one entry per CDR3 protein. The table has about 84,000 distinct CDR3 sequences, about a tenth seen once. The V and J genes are TRBV18 and TRBJ2-7, with 12 bases lining up with TRBD2. This receptor was obtained from a man aged 35-49 years in good health. The sample consisted of PBMCs. The CDR3 protein is CASSPWTSGAGAYEQYF. The CDR3 DNA follows: TGTGCCAGCTCACCCTGGACTAGCGGGGCCGGGGCCTACGAGCAGTACTTC.